This TCR beta chain was observed in a study of blood T cell repertoires in COVID-19. In germline, CDR1 is SGHRS, CDR2 YFSETQ. The CDR3 has 15 amino acids. With 4 bases clipped from V and 1 base from J, the junction kept 7 bases outside the gene matches. Profiling relied on immunoSEQ multiplex PCR, and the TCRdb table lists in-frame clones only, not all of them. The data show approximately 230,000 clones, with 70% to 90% seen just once and around 3% held by the top ten. The chain combines TRBV5-1 with TRBJ1-1, with 7 bases that match TRBD1. This sequence originates from a man between 18 and 35 years old with active or convalescent COVID-19. The source material was peripheral blood. The CDR3 loop is CASSGGQRQNTEAFF. In nucleotides, the CDR3 is TGCGCCAGCAGCGGGGGACAGAGACAGAACACTGAAGCTTTCTTT. Complete variable domain (other parts from reference TRBV5-1 and TRBJ1-1): KAGVTQTPRYLIKTRGQQVTLSCSPISGHRSVSWYQQTPGQGLQFLFEYFSETQRNKGNFPGRFSGRQFSNSRSEMNVSTLELGDSALYLCASSGGQRQNTEAFFGQGTRLTVV.